The 27 T cell receptor beta chains below come from one sample, sequenced in a study of metastatic and nonmetastatic thyroid tumors. Through MiXCR, TCRdb re-clonotyped the PCR reads. The table shows about 32,000 clones, with around 20% occurring only once. Every patient was untreated before thyroid surgery. The specimen was blood. Source of these receptors: a female donor with papillary thyroid cancer or a benign thyroid nodule (not recorded which). Some clones in this sample may be carry-over from other donors' samples.

This clone was counted only a few times. This chain's CDR3 is CASSRGQGSNEKLFF. CDR3 DNA: TGCGCCAGCAGCAGGGGACAGGGCTCTAATGAAAAACTGTTTTTT. The V and J genes are TRBV5-1 and TRBJ1-4; 9 nucleotides match TRBD1. Germline V lookup: CDR1 SGHRS, CDR2 YFSETQ. The ends lost 4 bases at V and 3 bases at J; junction bases unmatched: 4. The CDR3 sequence is 15 residues long.

This rearrangement joins TRBV28 to TRBJ2-3, with D uncertain. V was trimmed by 3 bases and J by 1 base, leaving 8 bases between them. The CDR3 contains 14 residues. CDR1 and CDR2 from the germline V gene are MDHEN and SYDVKM. The CDR3 loop reads CASSLSGGTDTQYF. The CDR3 DNA is TGTGCCAGCAGTTTGTCGGGTGGCACAGATACGCAGTATTTT.

This chain uses TRBV15 with TRBJ1-2; the match to TRBD1 covers 7 bases. The trim removed 1 base at V and 0 bases at J, leaving 5 bases unmatched. The CDR3 length is 16 residues. Germline CDR1 LNHNV, CDR2 YYDKDF (reference sequence). CDR3 bases: TGTGCCACCAGCAGAGGTGCCGGGACAGCTAACTATGGCTACACCTTC. Its protein is CATSRGAGTANYGYTF. The full variable domain, its missing parts supplied by reference TRBV15 and TRBJ1-2, is DAMVIQNPRYQVTQFGKPVTLSCSQTLNHNVMYWYQQKSSQAPKLLFHYYDKDFNNEADTPDNFQSRRPNTSFCFLDIRSPGLGDTAMYLCATSRGAGTANYGYTFGSGTRLTVV.

This clone was observed at least ten times. The rearrangement joins TRBV12-3 or TRBV12-4 to TRBJ2-5; perhaps TRBD1 as D (6 bases). Trimming pared 1 base from V and 5 bases from J, leaving 11 bases between. The CDR3 contains 14 residues. CDR3 coding DNA: TGTGCCAGCAGTTTAGGAGGGGGACGTGAGACCCAGTACTTC. Its protein product is CASSLGGGRETQYF.

The chain has TRBV6-4 and TRBJ2-3; D possibly corresponds to TRBD1 (6 bases). Trimming cost V 3 bases and J 3 bases, with 13 bases left between them. The CDR3 covers 15 residues. CDR1 and CDR2 (germline): MRHNA, SNTAGT. This chain's CDR3 is CASSEAVGATDTQYF. The CDR3 coding sequence is TGTGCCAGCAGTGAGGCTGTGGGGGCGACAGATACGCAGTATTTT.

This clone was seen more than once but under ten times. The chain combines TRBV15 with TRBJ1-3; maybe TRBD1 (6 bases). Germline V gives CDR1 LNHNV, CDR2 YYDKDF (reference sequence). The CDR3 runs to 16 residues. V lost 0 bases and J lost 1, with 10 bases in between. CDR3 bases: TGTGCCACCAGCAGAGATACAAGGGGGTCTGGAAACACCATATATTTT. It yields the protein CATSRDTRGSGNTIYF.

In this sample, this clone turned up many times. The rearrangement joins TRBV28 to TRBJ1-2; unclear D gene. Per germline, CDR1 MDHEN and CDR2 SYDVKM. The CDR3 length is 11 residues. V was pared by 8 bases and J by 4 bases, with 8 bases between. CDR3 DNA sequence: TGTGCCAGCGGAAGAGCCTATGGCTACACCTTC. It yields the protein CASGRAYGYTF.

This clone was found many times. The chain carries TRBV28 and TRBJ1-1; D not certain. This CDR3 spans 12 amino acids. The V gene's germline CDR1 is MDHEN and CDR2 SYDVKM. Between the trimmed V and J ends, which lost 5 bases and 3 bases, there was a span of 7 bases. The CDR3 nucleotides are TGTGCCAGCAGTACTCAGCACACTGAAGCTTTCTTT. Protein: CASSTQHTEAFF.

This clone has ten or more counts. The gene calls are TRBV6-1 and TRBJ2-7, with no clear D. V lost 0 bases, J lost 4 bases, and 7 bases lay in between. Germline loops: CDR1 MNHNS, CDR2 SASEGT. The CDR3 sequence is 13 residues long. CDR3 in amino acids: CASSEAAAYEQYF. In DNA, the CDR3 is TGTGCCAGCAGTGAAGCAGCCGCTTACGAGCAGTACTTC.

This clone was observed at least ten times. Other DNA sequences in the sample encode the same CDR3. This chain uses TRBV5-1 with TRBJ2-5, with D possibly matching TRBD2 (6 bases). Germline V gives CDR1 SGHRS, CDR2 YFSETQ. The V gene lost 5 bases and the J gene lost 2 bases, with 16 bases spanning the gap. The length of the CDR3 is 15 residues. The CDR3 loop is CASSRTGGVQETQYF. The CDR3 bases are TGCGCCAGCAGTCGGACCGGCGGGGTTCAAGAGACCCAGTACTTC. Full variable domain (missing parts from reference TRBV5-1 and TRBJ2-5): KAGVTQTPRYLIKTRGQQVTLSCSPISGHRSVSWYQQTPGQGLQFLFEYFSETQRNKGNFPGRFSGRQFSNSRSEMNVSTLELGDSALYLCASSRTGGVQETQYFGPGTRLLVL.

The genes are TRBV4-2 and TRBJ2-5; 10 positions agree with TRBD2. V lost 3 bases and J lost 3; bases outside the gene matches: 4. The CDR3 runs to 15 residues. From germline, CDR1 is LGHNA and CDR2 YNFKEQ. CDR3 amino acids: CASSQPTSGKETQYF. The CDR3 DNA follows: TGTGCCAGCAGCCAGCCAACTAGCGGGAAAGAGACCCAGTACTTC.

This sequence joins TRBV10-3 and TRBJ2-2; 7 bases align to TRBD1. J was trimmed by 4 bases and V by 1 base; bases with no gene match: 9. The CDR3 is 17 amino acids. The germline V gene encodes CDR1 ENHRY and CDR2 SYGVKD. The CDR3, as DNA: TGTGCCATCAGTGAGTTGACAGGGAGAATTGCCACCGGGGAGCTGTTTTTT. Translated: CAISELTGRIATGELFF.

This clone was found many times. The V call is TRBV5-1, the J call TRBJ2-5, with 12 nucleotides matching TRBD2. Per the germline V gene, CDR1 is SGHRS and CDR2 is YFSETQ. CDR3 size: 16 residues. V shed 4 bases, J shed 2 bases, and the junction held 6 bases outside the gene matches. CDR3 DNA: TGCGCCAGCAGCGCGTCTCTAGCGGGGGGGCAAGAGACCCAGTACTTC. This translates into CASSASLAGGQETQYF.

There are many counts of this clone. The J gene is TRBJ2-1, the V gene TRBV15; TRBD2 matches at 12 bases. Trimming took 0 bases from V and 6 from J; bases not matched to a gene: 6. Germline-derived CDR1 and CDR2 are LNHNV and YYDKDF (reference sequence). CDR3 length: 17 residues. CDR3 DNA: TGTGCCACCAGCAGAGAGGGCGGACTAGCGGGGCCCAATGAGCAGTTCTTC. Encoded protein: CATSREGGLAGPNEQFF.

The V call is TRBV27, the J call TRBJ2-7; TRBD2 agrees at 10 bases. Germline V lookup: CDR1 MNHEY, CDR2 SMNVEV (reference sequence). V shed 2 bases and J 5 bases; nucleotides not matched to a gene: 3. This CDR3 is built from 14 residues. As DNA, the CDR3 is TGTGCCAGCAGTTTAGGTACTAGCGGGGACGAGCAGTACTTC. Protein: CASSLGTSGDEQYF.

This clone was found many times. A much larger clone sits a single nucleotide away, making a read error possible. The chain is built from TRBV2 and TRBJ1-2, with a tentative D call TRBD1 (6 bases). There are 13 residues in the CDR3. The germline V gene encodes CDR1 SNHLY and CDR2 FYNNEI. The CDR3 loop is CASSGDTAMGCTF. For the CDR3, the DNA is TGTGCCAGCAGTGGGGACACGGCAATGGGCTGCACCTTC.

Relative to its sample, this clone is medium-sized. The chain combines TRBV6-1 with TRBJ2-2, with 7 nucleotides matching TRBD1. CDR3 length: 16 residues. Germline CDR1 MNHNS, CDR2 SASEGT. Trimming at V came to 7 bases and at J to 5 bases, leaving 13 bases not matched to a gene. The CDR3 DNA sequence: TGTGCCAGCACCCCACTACAGGGGAGAAAGACCGGGGAGCTGTTTTTT. Protein: CASTPLQGRKTGELFF.

By share of the sample, this clone is medium-sized. V is TRBV5-1 and J is TRBJ1-6; TRBD1 matches at 9 bases. Trimming took 0 bases from V and 7 from J; bases not matched to a gene: 8. The germline gives CDR1 SGHRS, CDR2 YFSETQ. The CDR3 consists of 17 residues. CDR3 bases: TGCGCCAGCAGCTTGGACGGACAGGGGAAAATAAATTCACCCCTCCACTTT. Encoded protein: CASSLDGQGKINSPLHF.

This clone was observed at least ten times. The chain joins TRBV9 to TRBJ1-1; D gene unclear. The CDR3 is 14 residues long. The V end was cut by 1 base, the J end by 5 bases, with 12 bases between. Germline CDR1 SGDLS, CDR2 YYNGEE. The CDR3 DNA is TGTGCCAGCAGCGTATTGTGGGGAGGTACTGAAGCTTTCTTT. Translated: CASSVLWGGTEAFF.

This clone was detected many times. CDR3 loop: CASSRKPGQGGAQYF. Written as DNA, the CDR3 is TGTGCCAGCAGCCGGAAACCGGGACAGGGAGGCGCGCAGTACTTC. The rearrangement joins TRBV6-1 to TRBJ2-7; TRBD1 matches 9 bases. This CDR3 has 15 amino acids. Germline CDR1 and CDR2: MNHNS and SASEGT. The junction had 15 bases not matched to a gene; V was cut back by 6 bases and J by 9 bases.

This clone showed up many times. The V gene is TRBV20-1, the J gene TRBJ1-1; D not certain. Between the trimmed V and J ends, which lost 6 bases and 7 bases, there was a span of 12 bases. CDR1 is DFQATT and CDR2 is SNEGSKA in the germline V gene (reference sequence). The CDR3 sequence is 11 residues long. The CDR3 nucleotides read TGCAGTGCCCATAACCATGGTGAAGCTTTCTTT. Protein product: CSAHNHGEAFF.

This clone has ten or more counts. This chain links TRBV7-8 with TRBJ2-7; D is perhaps TRBD1 (6 bases). This CDR3 has 14 amino acids. The V gene lost 2 bases and the J gene lost 6 bases, with 14 bases spanning the gap. From germline, CDR1 is SGHVS and CDR2 FQNEAQ. CDR3 region: CASSLSSGAREQYF. CDR3 nucleotides: TGTGCCAGCAGCTTATCTTCAGGGGCCCGCGAGCAGTACTTC.

By share of the sample, this clone is medium-sized. The chain has TRBV24-1 and TRBJ2-1; D uncertain. CDR1 is KGHDR, CDR2 SFDVKD, per germline. The V gene lost 5 bases and the J gene lost 10 bases, with 11 bases spanning the gap. This CDR3 is built from 12 residues. The CDR3 coding sequence is TGTGCCACCAGTGGGGCTGCAGCGGAGCAGTTCTTC. Protein product: CATSGAAAEQFF.

This clone has ten or more counts. This sequence may be a read error, since a much larger clone differs from it by one base. This chain links TRBV2 with TRBJ1-1; a possible D gene is TRBD1 (6 bases). V gave up 10 bases and J gave up 2 bases, with 17 bases separating them. The CDR3 is made up of 14 amino acids. The germline CDR1 and CDR2 sequences are SNHLY and FYNNEI. The CDR3 DNA sequence: TGTGCCACCGGGATACAGGGCGGCAACACTGAAGCTTTCTTT. Encoded protein: CATGIQGGNTEAFF.

This clone is medium-sized (0.01 to 0.1%). CDR3 sequence reads: CASRGRVLGETQYF. The CDR3 DNA is TGTGCCAGCAGAGGGAGGGTACTCGGAGAGACCCAGTACTTC. The chain couples TRBV6-1 to TRBJ2-5; 7 bases map to TRBD2. The CDR3 contains 14 residues. Germline V lookup: CDR1 MNHNS, CDR2 SASEGT. V lost 6 bases and J lost 4; bases outside the gene matches: 8.

The chain links TRBV11-1 to TRBJ2-1; TRBD2 aligns across 12 bases. The ends lost 4 bases at V and 12 bases at J; junction bases unmatched: 13. The germline V gene has CDR1 SGHAT and CDR2 FQDESV (reference sequence). The CDR3 length is 16 residues. CDR3 amino acids: CASSSWTSGDAMRQFF. Here the CDR3 DNA reads TGTGCCAGCAGCTCCTGGACTAGCGGGGACGCAATGAGGCAGTTCTTC.

This chain joins TRBV5-1 and TRBJ2-7; the match to TRBD1 covers 8 bases. This CDR3 is built from 14 residues. The germline V gene encodes CDR1 SGHRS and CDR2 YFSETQ. The trim removed 2 bases at V and 3 bases at J, leaving 4 bases unmatched. As DNA, the CDR3 is TGCGCCAGCAGCTTTGGGGACAGGAACTACGAGCAGTACTTC. Translating gives CASSFGDRNYEQYF.